This is a list of T cell receptor beta chains from one sample in a study of beta chain features in type 1 diabetes. Clones were sequenced by immunoSEQ multiplex PCR, and TCRdb holds only the in-frame ones, with some missing. In the table there are hundreds of thousands of clones, roughly 16% of which are singletons. Sequences were obtained from naive CD4+ T cells from blood. These receptors originate from a young man in good health. Each CDR3 is given with its conserved first and last residue. Fields, in order: D gene, J gene, V gene, clone size, CDR3 DNA, CDR3 protein. A D gene is named only where the DNA matches it firmly. The size of a clone is reported for some rows only, either as once, few or many, or as a class for expanded clones.

.	TRBJ1-1	TRBV7-2	.	TGTGCCAGCAGCTTAAGACAGAAAAACACTGAAGCTTTCTTT	CASSLRQKNTEAFF
.	TRBJ2-3	TRBV5-1	.	TGCGCCAGCAGCTTTCCCCCAGATACGCAGTATTTT	CASSFPPDTQYF
TRBD1	TRBJ1-6	TRBV9	.	TGTGCCAGCAGCGCCGGACAGGGTATCGGTCCCCTCCACTTT	CASSAGQGIGPLHF
.	TRBJ2-7	TRBV9	.	TGTGCCAGCAGTCGCGGGACGCTCTCCTACGAGCAGTACTTC	CASSRGTLSYEQYF
.	TRBJ2-1	TRBV5-1	few	TGCGCCAGCAGCTTGGGATTTGACAATGAGCAGTTCTTC	CASSLGFDNEQFF
.	TRBJ2-1	TRBV19	.	TGTGCCAGTAGTATATGGCGGGTTACGGGCAATGAGCAGTTCTTC	CASSIWRVTGNEQFF
TRBD1	TRBJ2-7	TRBV9	few	TGTGCCAGCAGCGGTCCCGGGGGGACAGGGTCCGAGCAGTACTTC	CASSGPGGTGSEQYF
.	TRBJ2-2	TRBV29-1	few	TGCAGCGTCTTGACAGGCGCGAACACCGGGGAGCTGTTTTTT	CSVLTGANTGELFF
.	TRBJ2-1	TRBV28	.	TGTGCCAGCAGTCCCCACAATGAGCAGTTCTTC	CASSPHNEQFF
TRBD1	TRBJ1-5	TRBV7-9	few	TGTGCCAGCAGCTTAGGTCGCGGACAGGGCAATCAGCCCCAGCATTTT	CASSLGRGQGNQPQHF
.	TRBJ1-3	TRBV7-3	few	TGTGCCAGCAGCCGAGGCACGAGCTCTGGAAACACCATATATTTT	CASSRGTSSGNTIYF
.	TRBJ2-4	TRBV5-1	few	TGCGCCAGCAGCTTGGCCCCACAGGGTGCCAAAAACATTCAGTACTTC	CASSLAPQGAKNIQYF
.	TRBJ1-2	TRBV20-1	.	TGCAGTGGAAGCAAGGAGGGTGGCTACACCTTC	CSGSKEGGYTF
.	TRBJ1-1	TRBV5-1	.	TGCGCCAGCTCTCCGGGCCCCAACACTGAAGCTTTCTTT	CASSPGPNTEAFF
TRBD1	TRBJ2-2	TRBV6-1	.	TGTGCCACCACCGGGACAGGGGGCGGCGGGGAGCTGTTTTTT	CATTGTGGGGELFF
TRBD2	TRBJ2-3	TRBV7-2	few	TGTGCCAGCAGCTTAACGACTAGCCGGAGGAGTACAGATACGCAGTATTTT	CASSLTTSRRSTDTQYF
.	TRBJ2-7	TRBV30	few	TGTGCCTGGAAGGGACGGCAAACCTACGAGCAGTACTTC	CAWKGRQTYEQYF
TRBD1	TRBJ1-4	TRBV4-3	few	TGCGCCAGCAGCCAGAATGGAAGGGGGCGAAGTGAAAAACTGTTTTTT	CASSQNGRGRSEKLFF
TRBD2	TRBJ2-3	TRBV6-5	few	TGTGCCAGCACCTCGCGGGGGGCCCGCACAGATACGCAGTATTTT	CASTSRGARTDTQYF
TRBD2	TRBJ2-1	TRBV9	.	TGTGCCAGCAGCTCCCTTGGCGGGGGGCTATACAATGAGCAGTTCTTC	CASSSLGGGLYNEQFF
.	TRBJ2-3	TRBV5-6	.	TGTGCCAGCAGCTTGGCCGCGGGGCAAGATACGCAGTATTTT	CASSLAAGQDTQYF
.	TRBJ1-5	TRBV21-1	.	TGTGCCAGCAGCAAAGAAGGGGGCGACTATCAGCCCCAGCATTTT	CASSKEGGDYQPQHF
.	TRBJ1-1	TRBV7-2	few	TGTGCCAGCAGCTTAATCCGAAACATGAACACTGAAGCTTTCTTT	CASSLIRNMNTEAFF
.	TRBJ1-1	TRBV5-6	.	TGTGCCAGCAGCCTTGTGGGAAAGATGAACACTGAAGCTTTCTTT	CASSLVGKMNTEAFF
.	TRBJ1-1	TRBV25-1	.	TGTGCCAGCAGTGAGGACAGGAACACTGAAGCTTTCTTT	CASSEDRNTEAFF
.	TRBJ1-1	TRBV19	.	TGTGCCAGTAGTAGAAGGATCGTGGCGAACACTGAAGCTTTCTTT	CASSRRIVANTEAFF
TRBD1	TRBJ2-5	TRBV10-3	.	TGTGCCATCAATAACCGGGACAGGGTCCAGGAGACCCAGTACTTC	CAINNRDRVQETQYF
.	TRBJ2-7	TRBV29-1	.	TGCAGCATAACCCCGGTCGGATCCTACGAGCAGTACTTC	CSITPVGSYEQYF
TRBD2	TRBJ2-5	TRBV7-3	few	TGTGCCAGCAGCCCGGGAGGTCAAGAGACCCAGTACTTC	CASSPGGQETQYF
.	TRBJ1-3	TRBV18	few	TGTGCCAGCTCACCATATACGGGATACACCATATATTTT	CASSPYTGYTIYF
TRBD1	TRBJ1-1	TRBV28	.	TGTGCCAGCAGTGACAGGGGAAAGAGCACTGAAGCTTTCTTT	CASSDRGKSTEAFF
.	TRBJ2-5	TRBV4-1	.	TGCGCCAGCAGCCAAGGGAGACGGGAGACCCAGTACTTC	CASSQGRRETQYF
TRBD1	TRBJ1-2	TRBV7-2	few	TGTGCCAGCAGCATGAGACAGGGTGGTTACTATGGCTACACCTTC	CASSMRQGGYYGYTF
TRBD1	TRBJ2-1	TRBV7-3	.	TGTGCCAGCAGCTCATCGACAGGGGGGCAAAATGAGCAGTTCTTC	CASSSSTGGQNEQFF
.	TRBJ1-3	TRBV7-8	.	TGTGCCAGCAGCTTAATGAACACCATATATTTT	CASSLMNTIYF
TRBD2	TRBJ2-5	TRBV9	few	TGTGCCAGCAGCGCAGGGATAGCGGGATCTGAGACCCAGTACTTC	CASSAGIAGSETQYF
TRBD1	TRBJ1-2	TRBV9	few	TGTGCCAGCAGCGTTCTGGAGACAGGGGAGAACTATGGCTACACCTTC	CASSVLETGENYGYTF
.	TRBJ2-5	TRBV4-3	few	TGCGCCAGCAGCCAAGAGCCCCCAGGACAGAATCAAGAGACCCAGTACTTC	CASSQEPPGQNQETQYF
.	TRBJ2-7	TRBV9	.	TGTGCCAGCAGCGTAGCAGGAGGGGGCGAGCAGTACTTC	CASSVAGGGEQYF
.	TRBJ1-2	TRBV9	few	TGTGCCAGCAGCGTAGAGCCCCACAGCGCTAACTATGGCTACACCTTC	CASSVEPHSANYGYTF
.	TRBJ2-5	TRBV5-1	few	TGCGCCAGCAGCCAACATCGCCAAGAGACCCAGTACTTC	CASSQHRQETQYF
.	TRBJ1-6	TRBV6-5	few	TGTGCCAGCAGTTACGGCCACGGGGGTAATTCACCCCTCCACTTT	CASSYGHGGNSPLHF
.	TRBJ2-1	TRBV6-6	few	TGTGCCAGCAGCCCCGTTAGGGGTCCGCAGTTCTTC	CASSPVRGPQFF
.	TRBJ2-7	TRBV6-5	.	TGTGCCAGCAGGGGTGGGATGGGAGTCTTCCGAGAGCAGTACTTC	CASRGGMGVFREQYF
.	TRBJ1-4	TRBV2	.	TGTGCCAGTAGGCTGCGTGGATTATTTCAGGAAAAACTGTTTTTT	CASRLRGLFQEKLFF
.	TRBJ1-5	TRBV4-1	few	TGCGCCAGCAGCCCCTTTGACAGGAGCAATCAGCCCCAGCATTTT	CASSPFDRSNQPQHF
.	TRBJ2-7	TRBV5-4	.	TGTGCCAGCACCCGGGGCGGGGTGATCTACGAGCAGTACTTC	CASTRGGVIYEQYF
.	TRBJ2-5	TRBV10-3	few	TGTGCCATCTCCGGTGGCCCTGGGACACAAGAGACCCAGTACTTC	CAISGGPGTQETQYF
TRBD1	TRBJ1-3	TRBV7-9	few	TGTGCCAGCAGCGCCCGGACAGGCTCTGGAAACACCATATATTTT	CASSARTGSGNTIYF
.	TRBJ1-6	TRBV7-2	few	TGTGCCAGCAGCCAAGGAGGGAACCTTTATAATTCACCCCTCCACTTT	CASSQGGNLYNSPLHF
TRBD1	TRBJ1-5	TRBV6-6	.	TGTGCCAGCGTAATCAGGGGGGCGGGCAATCAGCCCCAGCATTTT	CASVIRGAGNQPQHF
.	TRBJ2-7	TRBV9	.	TGTGCCAGCAGCGTAGCGACAGCGGACTTCGAGCAGTACTTC	CASSVATADFEQYF